This TCR beta chain was sequenced in a study of blood T cell repertoires in COVID-19. Study background: COVID-19 samples collected from the United States, Italy and Spain covered acute and convalescent phases.

CDR3 length: 15 residues. V dropped 5 bases and J dropped 8; count of bases not matched to a gene: 5. Germline V lookup: CDR1 SGHNT, CDR2 YENEEA. Authors' analysis steps: The authors estimated nucleated cell counts from reference gene primer amplification. Clones were read by immunoSEQ multiplex PCR, and TCRdb kept only the in-frame ones, dropping some. V and J calls and clone size are as listed in that table; D and trimming were resolved from the DNA. The data show just over 300,000 clones, approximately 89% seen once. The rearrangement joins TRBV11-3 to TRBJ1-6, with TRBD1 identical over 11 bases. Sequences were obtained from PBMCs or T cells enriched from blood (not recorded which). This receptor was taken from a woman aged 35 to 49 who had recovered from COVID-19. The CDR3 bases are TGTGCCAGCAGCCGAATGGGACAGGGGGATTCACCCCTCCACTTT. Translation: CASSRMGQGDSPLHF.